This record concerns one TCR beta chain sequence. Its specific antigen is unknown. The sample holds no much larger clone one base away, and base qualities are not on file. This record belongs to a study of blood T cells in healthy people across ages (dated by TCRdb to the mid-2010s). Notes on the research overall: Template switching captured roughly one uniquely barcoded TCR beta cDNA molecule per two T cells in model experiments. Using deep sequencing normalized with unique cDNA molecular identifiers, the study measured how TCR beta repertoire diversity changes with age. To avoid experimental bias, donors of different ages were spread randomly across the sequencing lanes. For two donors (one aged 18 to 29 and one aged 80 or older), the study analyzed two additional independent replicas of 1 million unique cDNA reads from the same blood draw. The donors were split into four age groups: young (average around 15 years), middle-aged (more than 35), aged (62) and long-lived (approximately 80).

Overall study outcomes, separate from this receptor: Total diversity estimates from one million sequenced T cells were considered lower bounds and underestimates. Observed TCR beta diversity per million T cells fell roughly linearly with age, and a significant reduction was already apparent by age roughly 40. The CMV infection status of donors was not known, potentially confounding age-related changes in expanded clonotypes. Observed TCR beta diversity correlated strongly with the percentage of naive T cells measured by flow cytometry. Conclusive comparison of naive and antigen-experienced compartments was prevented by the profiling of bulk unsorted PBMCs. Compared with the aged group, the long-lived group had more naive CD4+ T cells, fewer expanded clones and increased TCR diversity, suggesting age selection.

Spanning cysteine to phenylalanine, the CDR3 consists of 14 amino acids. Only CDR3 DNA remains: 42 bases, in frame from the first base. Sequences MNHEY (CDR1) and SVGEGT (CDR2) are obtained from the germline V gene. Compared with germline, V lacks 7 bases and J lacks 3 bases; bases without a gene match: 4. The library came from 5' RACE. The sample was run on an Illumina HiSeq 2500. The second PCR ran for roughly 7 to 11 cycles and used a J-beta primer mix along with a sample-barcoded 5' primer. A template-switch 5' adaptor carrying 12 random nucleotides introduced a unique molecular identifier onto each TCR beta cDNA molecule. At least 2.5 million CDR3-containing paired-end reads were obtained from each sample. First-strand cDNA was synthesized from all RNA with the Mint cDNA synthesis kit, primed by a TRBC-specific oligonucleotide. All cDNA was treated with uracil-DNA glycosylase and then went through a first 18-cycle PCR with the universal primers M1SS and BC2_uni_R. The original methods were these. For normalization, 1 million high-quality reads were randomly selected from each sample, with every read carrying a distinct molecular identifier. Instead of being binned into consensus sequences, reads that shared molecular identifiers were thrown out. CDR3 identification, clonotype clustering and error correction used MiTCR with a Q25 quality threshold and the strictest error-elimination algorithm. A nonparametric unseen species model with Euler transformation was used to estimate a lower bound on total TCR beta diversity. TCRdb applied fastp at Q25 and MiXCR to the public reads, then kept only in-frame beta chains. Every distinct CDR3 protein forms one entry, paired with its most common genes and DNA. The V and J calls were determined by TCRdb, not by the authors. This sample holds 1.4 million or so distinct CDR3 sequences; about 42% were observed only once. The ten biggest clones cover 4% of the sample.

The donors were roughly 39 Caucasian individuals from Russia, aged 6 to 90 years, who were systemically healthy. Ten milliliters of peripheral blood were drawn from each donor into EDTA-treated Vacutainer tubes. Ficoll-Paque density-gradient centrifugation was used to isolate PBMCs, with at least 6 million per sample. Total RNA was extracted from PBMCs with Trizol reagent, with at least 6 micrograms obtained per sample. The percentages of naive CD45RAhigh/CD27high T cells were determined by flow cytometry on a PBMC aliquot from every donor. The V and J segments used are TRBV6-2 or TRBV6-3 and TRBJ2-1; 9 middle bases align to TRBD1. The sample was blood. The receptor was derived from a woman between 18 and 29 years old in good health. The sequenced DNA: TGTGCCAGCAATACAGGGGGCGTCTACAATGAGCAGTTCTTC. It encodes CASNTGGVYNEQFF.